The sequence of this T cell receptor beta chain was determined in a study of OX40 agonist ivuxolimab in advanced cancers. Samples of blood were obtained at baseline, on cycle 4 day 1, and on cycle 7 day 1. The study's findings and limits: Researchers did not determine the expanded peripheral T cells' antigen specificity. Clones of CD4+ and CD8+ blood T cells grew by week 6 at doses of 0.1 to 3.0 mg/kg.

The trim removed 2 bases at V and 5 bases at J, leaving 7 bases unmatched. Germline-derived CDR1 and CDR2 are SGHRS and YFSETQ. The CDR3 has 15 amino acids. Of note for this clone: Its specificity is not known.

Repertoires were generated with immunoSEQ multiplex PCR, while TCRdb's copy carries only in-frame clones and drops some. The profile shows tens of thousands of clones, roughly 83% of them singletons. This specimen was CD4+ or CD8+ T cells sorted from blood, taken in a trial of the OX40 agonist ivuxolimab. The V gene is TRBV5-1, the J gene TRBJ1-2; 9 bases agree with TRBD1. This TCR was sampled from an adult with an advanced solid tumor such as melanoma, head and neck, liver or kidney cancer. The CDR3 DNA is TGCGCCAGCAGCTTTACAGGGGGCTCCCCTTATGGCTACACCTTC. It is translated as CASSFTGGSPYGYTF.